One sample yielded the 12 T cell receptor beta chains listed below, sequenced in a study of T cells in localized non-small cell lung cancer (dated by TCRdb to 2020 to 2021). Library creation used the immunoSEQ multiplex PCR assay. Held by TCRdb, this immuneACCESS table contains in-frame sequences only and omits some clones. Under half of the omission traces to an unresolved V gene where checked; the cause of the rest is unknown. Within this sample are around 3,900 clones, with 25% of them counted one time only. The ten largest clones add up to about 8% of the sample. Sequencing used lung tumor tissue, obtained before any cancer treatment. The source is a male donor at least 60 years old with stage I lung adenocarcinoma.

Concerning this clone: Germline and junction disagree at one end, which may indicate a read error. The chain couples TRBV6-8 to TRBJ2-1, with TRBD2 identical over 8 bases. The CDR3 sequence is 12 residues long. CDR1 is MNHGY and CDR2 is SAAAGT in the germline V gene. The CDR3 region is CAIGGVRAENVF. Here the CDR3 DNA reads TGTGCCATCGGGGGGGTTCGGGCAGAGAATGTCTTC.

The chain links TRBV19 to TRBJ1-5; TRBD1 might be the D (6 bases). The CDR3 has 15 amino acids. Germline lookup yields CDR1 LNHDA and CDR2 SQIVND (reference sequence). Between the trimmed V and J ends, which lost 5 bases and 7 bases, there was a span of 18 bases. The CDR3 sequence is CASSSKQGNEQPQHF. Written as DNA, the CDR3 is TGTGCCAGTAGTTCAAAACAGGGAAATGAACAGCCCCAGCATTTT.

This chain links TRBV19 with TRBJ1-3, with a tentative D call TRBD1 (5 bases). Germline CDR1 is LNHDA and CDR2 is SQIVND (reference sequence). Trimming cost V 3 bases and J 10 bases, with 13 bases left between them. The CDR3 is 13 residues long. CDR3 coding DNA: TGTGCCAGTAGTATTGGGCTTCGGGGGACCATATATTTT. Translated: CASSIGLRGTIYF.

This clone was recorded a few times. The rearrangement uses TRBV29-1 and TRBJ1-1, with a possible D match to TRBD1 (6 bases). The germline V gene encodes CDR1 SQVTM and CDR2 ANQGSEA. The CDR3 has 12 residues. The V end was cut by 7 bases, the J end by 4 bases, with 13 bases between. The CDR3 is CSGGGQSTEAFF. CDR3 nucleotide sequence: TGCAGCGGAGGGGGGCAGTCCACTGAAGCTTTCTTT.

This clone rates as medium-sized. The rearrangement joins TRBV28 to TRBJ2-3; no clear D gene. Germline V gene data show CDR1 as MDHEN and CDR2 as SYDVKM. The V end was cut by 4 bases, the J end by 0 bases, with 11 bases between. This CDR3 region has 15 residues. In nucleotides, the CDR3 is TGTGCCAGCAGTTCCCCCTACTCTAGCACAGATACGCAGTATTTT. Its translation is CASSSPYSSTDTQYF.

The chain carries TRBV5-1 and TRBJ1-1; 8 bases fit TRBD1. CDR1 SGHRS and CDR2 YFSETQ come from the germline V gene. The CDR3 runs 17 residues. V lost 0 bases to trimming and J lost 5 bases; unmatched junction nucleotides: 12. Here the CDR3 reads CASSLAVSTGEGTEAFF. Written as DNA, the CDR3 is TGCGCCAGCAGCTTGGCGGTGTCGACAGGGGAGGGGACTGAAGCTTTCTTT. The complete variable domain, with remaining parts taken from reference TRBV5-1 and TRBJ1-1, reads KAGVTQTPRYLIKTRGQQVTLSCSPISGHRSVSWYQQTPGQGLQFLFEYFSETQRNKGNFPGRFSGRQFSNSRSEMNVSTLELGDSALYLCASSLAVSTGEGTEAFFGQGTRLTVV.

This clone was detected only a few times. The CDR3 DNA is TGTGCCAGCAGCTTTTACAGCCCAAATAATTCACCCCTCCACTTT. Protein sequence: CASSFYSPNNSPLHF. The genes are TRBV11-3 and TRBJ1-6, with D hard to call. The CDR3 totals 15 residues. Between the trimmed V and J ends, which lost 3 bases and 5 bases, there was a span of 11 bases. In germline, CDR1 is SGHNT, CDR2 YENEEA.

This chain's CDR3 is CAWAQGSYGYTF. The CDR3 region has the DNA TGTGCCTGGGCACAGGGTAGCTATGGCTACACCTTC. The J gene is TRBJ1-2, the V gene TRBV30, with D possibly matching TRBD1 (6 bases). V lost 5 bases to trimming and J lost 4 bases, with 11 bases between them. Germline V gene lookup returns CDR1 GTSNPN and CDR2 SVGIG (reference sequence). CDR3 length: 12 amino acids.

By its share, this clone is medium-sized (0.01 to 0.1%). This chain joins TRBV6-8 and TRBJ2-2; D is uncertain. V was pared by 2 bases and J by 6 bases, with 7 bases between. The CDR3 consists of 13 residues. Germline assignment: CDR1 MNHGY and CDR2 SAAAGT. DNA for the CDR3: TGTGCCAGCAGTTACACCGAGTCCGGGGAGCTGTTTTTT. Translated, it gives CASSYTESGELFF.

The chain employs TRBV19 and TRBJ1-2, with 9 positions matching TRBD1. The CDR3 runs to 16 residues. Germline trimming cut 2 bases from V and 2 bases from J; bases unmatched to any gene: 6. CDR1 is LNHDA, CDR2 SQIVND, per germline (reference sequence). This CDR3 reads CASSISRDRANYGYTF. The CDR3, as DNA: TGTGCCAGTAGTATATCCCGGGACAGGGCAAACTATGGCTACACCTTC.

This clone has more than one count but fewer than ten. The V call is TRBV5-3, the J call TRBJ1-6; no clear D. TRBV5-3 is an ORF, with its function uncertain. CDR3 length: 17 residues. V lost 0 bases to trimming and J lost 0 bases, with 10 bases between them. For the CDR3, the DNA is TGTGCCAGAAGCTTGGGATCCCAAAGCTCCTATAATTCACCCCTCCACTTT. It is translated as CARSLGSQSSYNSPLHF.

This clone showed up just a few times. The J gene is TRBJ1-1, the V gene TRBV6-8; D perhaps matches TRBD1 (6 bases). Trimming left V 7 bases short and J 10 bases short, with 16 bases between. CDR3 length: 12 residues. The germline V gene has CDR1 MNHGY and CDR2 SAAAGT. The chain's CDR3 is CASNRETGRAFF. As DNA, the CDR3 is TGTGCCAGCAATAGGGAGACAGGTCGAGCTTTCTTT.